The rows below give T cell receptor beta chains drawn from one sample of a study of blood T cell repertoires in COVID-19. Sequenced by immunoSEQ multiplex PCR; TCRdb stores in-frame clones only, minus some. The sample contains approximately 51,000 clones, around 87% of which appear only once. Sequencing was done on a sample of peripheral blood. The receptors here all came from a woman of 80 years or more with COVID-19, enrolled during active disease. CDR3s include the opening cysteine and the closing phenylalanine or tryptophan. The order of the fields is D gene, J gene, clone size, V gene, CDR3 protein, CDR3 DNA. The D gene is left open where the match is weak. Clone size is not always given. Where it is, it says once, few, many or a class for expanded clones.

d_call: TRBD1; j_call: TRBJ1-6; clone_size: -; v_call: TRBV2; cdr3_aa: CASRGQGSYNSPLHF; cdr3_nt: TGTGCCAGCAGGGGACAGGGCTCCTATAATTCACCCCTCCACTTT
d_call: TRBD2; j_call: TRBJ2-7; clone_size: -; v_call: TRBV28; cdr3_aa: CASGGGLAGNYEQYF; cdr3_nt: TGTGCCAGCGGGGGCGGGCTAGCGGGAAACTACGAGCAGTACTTC
d_call: TRBD2; j_call: TRBJ2-2; clone_size: -; v_call: TRBV5-1; cdr3_aa: CASSLASGGATGELFF; cdr3_nt: TGCGCCAGCAGCTTGGCTAGCGGGGGCGCCACCGGGGAGCTGTTTTTT
d_call: TRBD2; j_call: TRBJ2-5; clone_size: -; v_call: TRBV6-6; cdr3_aa: CASSYRRLAEETQYF; cdr3_nt: TGTGCCAGCAGTTACCGGAGACTAGCGGAAGAGACCCAGTACTTC
d_call: -; j_call: TRBJ2-1; clone_size: few; v_call: TRBV29-1; cdr3_aa: CSVSGQRPVFGEQFF; cdr3_nt: TGCAGCGTCTCGGGACAAAGGCCCGTCTTTGGTGAGCAGTTCTTC
d_call: -; j_call: TRBJ2-1; clone_size: -; v_call: TRBV9; cdr3_aa: CASSVEAAYYNEQFF; cdr3_nt: TGTGCCAGCAGCGTAGAAGCGGCATACTACAATGAGCAGTTCTTC
d_call: -; j_call: TRBJ1-3; clone_size: -; v_call: TRBV10-1; cdr3_aa: CASSERGGNTIYF; cdr3_nt: TGCGCCAGCAGTGAACGGGGGGGAAACACCATATATTTT
d_call: TRBD1; j_call: TRBJ2-7; clone_size: -; v_call: TRBV5-1; cdr3_aa: CASSRGQGVHYEQYF; cdr3_nt: TGCGCCAGCAGCCGGGGACAGGGGGTCCATTACGAGCAGTACTTC
d_call: TRBD1; j_call: TRBJ1-6; clone_size: -; v_call: TRBV18; cdr3_aa: CASSPGQVSPLHF; cdr3_nt: TGTGCCAGCTCACCCGGACAGGTTTCACCCCTCCACTTT
d_call: -; j_call: TRBJ2-3; clone_size: few; v_call: TRBV7-3; cdr3_aa: CASSAAAGDTQYF; cdr3_nt: TGTGCCAGCAGCGCCGCTGCGGGAGATACGCAGTATTTT
d_call: TRBD1; j_call: TRBJ1-5; clone_size: -; v_call: TRBV5-6; cdr3_aa: CASSSGQRHQPQHF; cdr3_nt: TGTGCCAGCAGCTCGGGACAGAGGCATCAGCCCCAGCATTTT
d_call: -; j_call: TRBJ2-1; clone_size: -; v_call: TRBV6-5; cdr3_aa: CASSYDRPINNEQFF; cdr3_nt: TGTGCCAGCAGTTACGACAGGCCCATTAACAATGAGCAGTTCTTC
d_call: TRBD2; j_call: TRBJ2-2; clone_size: -; v_call: TRBV7-3; cdr3_aa: CASSGLAGGRTGELFF; cdr3_nt: TGTGCCAGCAGCGGACTAGCGGGGGGGCGCACCGGGGAGCTGTTTTTT
d_call: TRBD2; j_call: TRBJ2-7; clone_size: few; v_call: TRBV4-1; cdr3_aa: CASSQGSVKETSVYEQYF; cdr3_nt: TGCGCCAGCAGCCAAGGATCGGTTAAGGAGACTAGCGTGTACGAGCAGTACTTC
d_call: TRBD1; j_call: TRBJ1-1; clone_size: -; v_call: TRBV2; cdr3_aa: CASRGTASGEAFF; cdr3_nt: TGTGCCAGCAGGGGGACAGCGTCCGGTGAAGCTTTCTTT
d_call: TRBD1; j_call: TRBJ1-2; clone_size: -; v_call: TRBV6-5; cdr3_aa: CASSLRTGVGGYTF; cdr3_nt: TGTGCCAGCAGTCTTCGGACAGGGGTGGGTGGCTACACCTTC
d_call: TRBD1; j_call: TRBJ1-1; clone_size: -; v_call: TRBV18; cdr3_aa: CASSPRTGSRTEAFF; cdr3_nt: TGTGCCAGCTCACCCCGGACAGGGAGTCGCACTGAAGCTTTCTTT
d_call: TRBD1; j_call: TRBJ2-2; clone_size: few; v_call: TRBV15; cdr3_aa: CATSSPADRGLTGELFF; cdr3_nt: TGTGCCACCAGCAGCCCAGCAGACAGGGGTTTAACCGGGGAGCTGTTTTTT
d_call: TRBD2; j_call: TRBJ2-2; clone_size: -; v_call: TRBV4-2; cdr3_aa: CASSQELAGVIGELFF; cdr3_nt: TGTGCCAGCAGCCAAGAACTAGCGGGAGTGATCGGGGAGCTGTTTTTT